These 27 T cell receptor beta chains share one sample of origin, sequenced in a study of T cell responses to AZD1222 COVID-19 vaccine. Measured with immunoSEQ multiplex PCR; TCRdb has only the in-frame clones, and not every one. The data contain approximately 200,000 clones, about 95% of them singletons. The sample in question was peripheral blood, obtained 28 days after the second dose of the MenACWY control vaccine. The receptors here all came from an adult who received the MenACWY meningococcal vaccine as a control.

The chain has TRBV2 and TRBJ2-3; D uncertain. The CDR3 is 14 residues long. Germline V gene data show CDR1 as SNHLY and CDR2 as FYNNEI. Between the trimmed V and J ends, which lost 1 base and 1 base, there was a span of 6 bases. DNA of the CDR3: TGTGCCAGCAGTGAAGTTACAGGCACAGATACGCAGTATTTT. Its protein product is CASSEVTGTDTQYF. Looking up the rest from reference TRBV2 and TRBJ2-3 gives the full variable domain: EPEVTQTPSHQVTQMGQEVILRCVPISNHLYFYWYRQILGQKVEFLVSFYNNEISEKSEIFDDQFSVERPDGSNFTLKIRSTKLEDSAMYFCASSEVTGTDTQYFGPGTRLTVL.

The V gene is TRBV5-1, the J gene TRBJ1-2; D perhaps matches TRBD1 (5 bases). CDR1 and CDR2 from the germline V gene are SGHRS and YFSETQ. Trimming shortened V by 0 bases and J by 3 bases, and 18 bases separated the two germline ends. The CDR3 consists of 17 residues. The DNA for the CDR3 is TGCGCCAGCAGCTTGGATTTTGGGCAGGGAGGGGACTATGGCTACACCTTC. This encodes CASSLDFGQGGDYGYTF.

The chain is built from TRBV7-8 and TRBJ2-3; D is perhaps TRBD2 (5 bases). Trimming removed 4 bases from V and 5 bases from J, with 13 bases in between. CDR1 SGHVS and CDR2 FQNEAQ come from the germline V gene. This CDR3 has 14 residues. The DNA of the CDR3 is TGTGCCAGCAGCTCCCAAGGGAGTGGAGATACGCAGTATTTT. This sequence encodes CASSSQGSGDTQYF. The full variable domain, its missing parts supplied by reference TRBV7-8 and TRBJ2-3, is GAGVSQSPRYKVAKRGQDVALRCDPISGHVSLFWYQQALGQGPEFLTYFQNEAQLDKSGLPSDRFFAERPEGSVSTLKIQRTQQEDSAVYLCASSSQGSGDTQYFGPGTRLTVL.

This chain connects TRBV7-9 to TRBJ2-7; D perhaps matches TRBD1 (6 bases). The V gene's germline CDR1 is SEHNR and CDR2 FQNEAQ (reference sequence). There are 13 residues in the CDR3. V was cut by 6 bases and J by 1 base, with 10 bases left in between. The CDR3 nucleotides read TGTGCCAGCAGGGGTGGGACATCCTACGAGCAGTACTTC. Translated, it gives CASRGGTSYEQYF.

This CDR3 reads CASSDSTPGNTEAFF. In DNA, the CDR3 is TGTGCCAGCAGTGATTCCACTCCAGGGAACACTGAAGCTTTCTTT. This chain uses TRBV2 with TRBJ1-1; D uncertain. This CDR3 has 15 residues. Germline assignment: CDR1 SNHLY and CDR2 FYNNEI. V was pared by 3 bases and J by 1 base, with 12 bases between.

The rearrangement links TRBV5-5 to TRBJ2-2, with TRBD1 identical over 8 bases. The CDR3 loop spans 17 amino acids. From germline, CDR1 is SGHKS and CDR2 YYEKEE (reference sequence). The ends lost 0 bases at V and 7 bases at J; junction bases unmatched: 11. The CDR3 sequence: CASSLGPGQVGNGELFF. The DNA of the CDR3 is TGTGCCAGCAGCTTGGGTCCGGGACAGGTGGGAAACGGGGAGCTGTTTTTT.

This clone was seen only a few times. The J gene is TRBJ1-5, the V gene TRBV6-6; 8 nucleotides agree with TRBD1. The CDR3 loop spans 16 amino acids. The germline V gene encodes CDR1 MNHNY and CDR2 SVGAGI (reference sequence). V gave up 2 bases and J gave up 0 bases; unmatched junction bases: 3. The CDR3, as DNA: TGTGCCAGCAGTTACCCGACAGGGGATAGCAATCAGCCCCAGCATTTT. It specifies CASSYPTGDSNQPQHF.

A word on this clone: This specimen includes other DNA sequences encoding the same CDR3. J is TRBJ2-7 and V is TRBV14; D is perhaps TRBD2 (7 bases). The CDR3 loop spans 14 amino acids. The V end was cut by 4 bases, the J end by 2 bases, with 12 bases between. CDR1 is SGHDN, CDR2 FVKESK, per germline. In DNA form, the CDR3 reads TGTGCCAGCAGCCCAACGGGGGGCCCCTACGAGCAGTACTTC. The encoded protein is CASSPTGGPYEQYF.

V usage is TRBV4-1 and J usage is TRBJ2-3, with D possibly matching TRBD2 (5 bases). V was shortened by 1 base and J by 3 bases, with 11 bases between the two germline ends. The germline gives CDR1 MGHRA, CDR2 YSYEKL. The CDR3 loop spans 15 amino acids. The CDR3 loop reads CASSQVGVGTDTQYF. The CDR3 bases are TGCGCCAGCAGCCAAGTCGGGGTGGGGACAGATACGCAGTATTTT.

DNA of the CDR3: TGTGCCAGCAGTAGCGGACAGGGCTACACAGATACGCAGTATTTT. Protein sequence: CASSSGQGYTDTQYF. This sequence joins TRBV27 and TRBJ2-3; 8 bases match TRBD1. The germline V gene has CDR1 MNHEY and CDR2 SMNVEV (reference sequence). The CDR3 contains 15 residues. The junction had 6 bases not matched to a gene; V was cut back by 5 bases and J by 2 bases.

The chain links TRBV5-1 to TRBJ2-7; D is unresolved. V lost 0 bases and J 0 bases, leaving 7 bases between the germline ends. Germline lookup yields CDR1 SGHRS and CDR2 YFSETQ. This CDR3 is 14 amino acids long. Written as DNA, the CDR3 is TGCGCCAGCAGCTTGGATCCATTCTCCTACGAGCAGTACTTC. Its translation is CASSLDPFSYEQYF.

This chain links TRBV9 with TRBJ2-3; 11 positions match TRBD2. Germline-derived CDR1 and CDR2 are SGDLS and YYNGEE. CDR3 size: 16 residues. J gave up 5 bases and V 2 bases, and 7 bases lay outside the gene matches. The CDR3 DNA sequence: TGTGCCAGCAGCGTCCATAGCGGGGGGGAAGGAGATACGCAGTATTTT. Protein: CASSVHSGGEGDTQYF.

This clone was observed a single time. V gene TRBV6-6 combines with J gene TRBJ2-5; the match to TRBD2 covers 12 bases. Germline V gene lookup returns CDR1 MNHNY and CDR2 SVGAGI (reference sequence). This CDR3 contains 15 residues. With 2 bases clipped from V and 5 bases from J, the junction kept 3 bases outside the gene matches. CDR3 nucleotide sequence: TGTGCCAGCAGTTACCTAGCGGGGGGGCAGGAGACCCAGTACTTC. Its protein is CASSYLAGGQETQYF.

This chain connects TRBV28 to TRBJ2-1; no firm D call. V was cut by 3 bases and J by 10 bases, with 10 bases left in between. The V gene's germline CDR1 is MDHEN and CDR2 SYDVKM. This CDR3 is built from 12 residues. The CDR3 reads CASSFSTAEQFF. DNA of the CDR3: TGTGCCAGCAGTTTTTCTACTGCCGAGCAGTTCTTC.

The V call is TRBV30, the J call TRBJ2-2; D not certain. This CDR3 is 14 amino acids long. Germline CDR1 is GTSNPN and CDR2 is SVGIG (reference sequence). V lost 1 base and J 1 base, leaving 7 bases between the germline ends. CDR3 protein: CAWSEYRNTGELFF. The CDR3, as DNA: TGTGCCTGGAGTGAGTATAGGAACACCGGGGAGCTGTTTTTT.

The chain combines TRBV27 with TRBJ2-3; D is possibly TRBD2 (6 bases). V gave up 6 bases and J gave up 0 bases, with 16 bases separating them. This CDR3 has 16 amino acids. Germline V lookup: CDR1 MNHEY, CDR2 SMNVEV (reference sequence). The CDR3 DNA is TGTGCCAGCAGCCCCCCGGCGGGGCTTAGCACAGATACGCAGTATTTT. Translated: CASSPPAGLSTDTQYF.

This chain uses TRBV7-2 with TRBJ2-7; 7 nucleotides align to TRBD2. After removal of 1 base from V and 6 bases from J, the junction contained 15 bases not matched to a gene. CDR1 is SGHTA, CDR2 FQGNSA, per germline. The CDR3 length is 17 residues. CDR3 DNA: TGTGCCAGCAGCTTAGGTGGGGGTGTGGCGGGAGTCGGCGAGCAGTACTTC. Residues: CASSLGGGVAGVGEQYF. Full variable domain (missing parts from reference TRBV7-2 and TRBJ2-7): GAGVSQSPSNKVTEKGKDVELRCDPISGHTALYWYRQSLGQGLEFLIYFQGNSAPDKSGLPSDRFSAERTGGSVSTLTIQRTQQEDSAVYLCASSLGGGVAGVGEQYFGPGTRLTVT.

The chain links TRBV6-1 to TRBJ1-1; D unclear. V lost 3 bases and J 4 bases, leaving 18 bases between the germline ends. Germline V gene lookup returns CDR1 MNHNS and CDR2 SASEGT. There are 16 residues in the CDR3. CDR3 protein: CASSDNLGGWATEAFF. CDR3 sequence (DNA): TGTGCCAGCAGTGATAACTTGGGCGGATGGGCCACTGAAGCTTTCTTT.

The chain is built from TRBV19 and TRBJ1-1; D is undetermined. Between the trimmed V and J ends, which lost 4 bases and 0 bases, there was a span of 6 bases. This CDR3 is 13 amino acids long. Germline loops: CDR1 LNHDA, CDR2 SQIVND (reference sequence). The CDR3 coding sequence is TGTGCCAGTAGTACTTACCTGAACACTGAAGCTTTCTTT. The encoded protein is CASSTYLNTEAFF.

The J gene is TRBJ1-4, the V gene TRBV11-2, with 7 bases fitting TRBD1. CDR1 is SGHAT and CDR2 is FQNNGV in the germline V gene. Trimming at V came to 0 bases and at J to 2 bases, leaving 6 bases not matched to a gene. There are 17 residues in the CDR3. The chain's CDR3 is CASSLEGGSSTNEKLFF. CDR3 bases: TGTGCCAGCAGCTTAGAAGGGGGCTCTTCGACTAATGAAAAACTGTTTTTT.

The chain employs TRBV6-6 and TRBJ1-5; D unresolved. The length of the CDR3 is 14 residues. V was shortened by 2 bases and J by 0 bases, with 5 bases between the two germline ends. Germline CDR1 and CDR2: MNHNY and SVGAGI (reference sequence). The CDR3 loop is CASSYGYSNQPQHF. The CDR3, as DNA: TGTGCCAGCAGTTACGGGTATAGCAATCAGCCCCAGCATTTT.

This clone was picked up one time. At one of its ends the junction is not consistent with the germline gene, which may arise from a read error. This rearrangement joins TRBV15 to TRBJ1-1; 7 nucleotides align to TRBD1. Looked up from germline, CDR1 is LNHNV and CDR2 is YYDKDF (reference sequence). The CDR3 runs 16 residues. CDR3 protein: CATSREPKGGYTEAFF. CDR3 sequence (DNA): TGTGCCACCAGCCGAGAGCCCAAAGGGGGCTACACTGAAGCTTTCTTT.

The chain uses TRBV28 and TRBJ1-6, with unresolved D. The germline gives CDR1 MDHEN, CDR2 SYDVKM. The germline V and J ends were trimmed by 5 bases and 11 bases, with 16 bases remaining between them. The CDR3 totals 14 residues. The CDR3 DNA reads TGTGCCAGCAGTGGGCACTCCTTGAAGACACCCCTCCACTTT. Protein: CASSGHSLKTPLHF.

The chain joins TRBV29-1 to TRBJ1-2, with TRBD1 as a possible D gene (6 bases). CDR1 is SQVTM, CDR2 ANQGSEA, per germline. The CDR3 loop spans 13 amino acids. V lost 3 bases and J 4 bases, leaving 12 bases between the germline ends. CDR3 in amino acids: CSVDLGGGYGYTF. CDR3 sequence (DNA): TGCAGCGTTGACTTGGGGGGCGGCTATGGCTACACCTTC.

The chain links TRBV28 to TRBJ2-5; tentative D call: TRBD2 (5 bases). Looked up from germline, CDR1 is MDHEN and CDR2 is SYDVKM. The length of the CDR3 is 15 residues. Trimming stripped 6 bases from V and 3 bases from J, with 17 bases between. CDR3 region: CASRRKEVREETQYF. The CDR3 nucleotides read TGTGCCAGCAGAAGGAAGGAGGTGCGGGAAGAGACCCAGTACTTC.

The chain joins TRBV5-1 to TRBJ2-5, with 13 bases identical to TRBD2. Trimming at V came to 4 bases and at J to 5 bases, leaving 8 bases not matched to a gene. The germline CDR1 and CDR2 sequences are SGHRS and YFSETQ. The CDR3 has 16 amino acids. The CDR3 is CASSPTSGGAWETQYF. As DNA, the CDR3 is TGCGCCAGCAGCCCCACTAGCGGGGGGGCGTGGGAGACCCAGTACTTC.

This CDR3 reads CASSAAGDRFYEQYF. The CDR3 nucleotides read TGTGCCAGCAGTGCGGCTGGGGACAGGTTCTACGAGCAGTACTTC. The J gene is TRBJ2-7, the V gene TRBV28, with 8 bases that match TRBD1. The germline gives CDR1 MDHEN, CDR2 SYDVKM. The CDR3 loop spans 15 amino acids. Losses at the gene ends were 5 bases for V and 3 bases for J; bases not matched to a gene: 9.